What follows are 27 T cell receptor beta chains derived from one specimen sequenced in a study of shared clonotypes between healthy human individuals (dated by TCRdb to 2020 to 2022). CD8 naive samples consisted of CD45RO-negative cells that were positively selected for CCR7, yielding a CD45RA+CCR7+ population without TemRA cells. Library preparation used the immunoSEQ multiplex PCR assay. TCRdb limited this immuneACCESS table to in-frame rearrangements with V and J called. A share of clones is missing; checked studies link under half to unresolved V genes, and the rest is unexplained. For this sample the table gives millions of clones, of which less than 95% were detected only once. The leading ten clones occupy about 1.1% of the sample. Sequenced material: naive CD8+ T cells sorted from blood. This specimen's cell subset or site label, interpreted: CD45RA+CCR7+. The origin of the receptors is a man aged 18 to 30 in good health.

The chain recombines TRBV27 with TRBJ1-6; D unresolved. The CDR3 is 14 residues long. The germline V gene encodes CDR1 MNHEY and CDR2 SMNVEV (reference sequence). Trimming took 2 bases from V and 9 from J, leaving 11 bases between them. In DNA, the CDR3 is TGTGCCAGCAGTTTAGCGGGGTCCGGTTCACCCCTCCACTTT. It translates to CASSLAGSGSPLHF.

The chain employs TRBV10-2 and TRBJ2-2; D unclear. V lost 10 bases and J lost 6, with 9 bases in between. The CDR3 covers 11 residues. Germline V gene sequence: CDR1 WSHSY, CDR2 SAAADI. The CDR3 nucleotides are TGCGCCACCGAGTCCCCCGGGGAGCTGTTTTTT. It specifies CATESPGELFF.

The V gene is TRBV9, the J gene TRBJ2-7; perhaps TRBD2 as D (6 bases). Per germline, CDR1 SGDLS and CDR2 YYNGEE. V was cut by 4 bases and J by 6 bases, with 11 bases left in between. The CDR3 is 12 residues long. As DNA, the CDR3 is TGTGCCAGCAGCACCCGAGCGGGCGAGCAGTACTTC. Its protein product is CASSTRAGEQYF.

This chain connects TRBV19 to TRBJ2-3, with D hard to call. V shed 5 bases and J shed 1 base, with 7 bases lying between them. Per germline, CDR1 LNHDA and CDR2 SQIVND (reference sequence). CDR3 size: 13 residues. In nucleotides, the CDR3 is TGTGCCAGTAGTCTGGTGGGCACAGATACGCAGTATTTT. Protein: CASSLVGTDTQYF.

The J gene is TRBJ1-2, the V gene TRBV7-9, with no clear D. CDR1 and CDR2 (germline): SEHNR, FQNEAQ (reference sequence). V was trimmed by 4 bases and J by 0 bases, leaving 9 bases between them. The CDR3 consists of 14 residues. In nucleotides, the CDR3 is TGTGCCAGCAGCTCCCCCCTTTCTAACTATGGCTACACCTTC. This encodes CASSSPLSNYGYTF.

The chain is built from TRBV2 and TRBJ2-3; weak D call: TRBD2 (5 bases). This CDR3 is built from 17 residues. The V gene lost 3 bases and the J gene lost 2 bases, with 18 bases spanning the gap. CDR1 and CDR2 (germline): SNHLY, FYNNEI. CDR3 loop: CASSDPRGGPNTDTQYF. The DNA for the CDR3 is TGTGCCAGCAGTGACCCTCGGGGTGGGCCAAACACAGATACGCAGTATTTT.

This CDR3 reads CASSQEAGGSNQPQHF. Here the CDR3 DNA reads TGCGCCAGCAGCCAAGAAGCGGGGGGCAGCAATCAGCCCCAGCATTTT. The chain couples TRBV4-1 to TRBJ1-5; D is perhaps TRBD1 (6 bases). Trimming shortened V by 0 bases and J by 1 base, and 10 bases separated the two germline ends. This CDR3 has 16 residues. Germline CDR1 reads MGHRA; CDR2 reads YSYEKL.

Comment on this clone: Other DNA sequences in this specimen translate into the identical CDR3. The chain carries TRBV13 and TRBJ2-2, with D unclear. The germline V and J ends were trimmed by 5 bases and 5 bases, with 6 bases remaining between them. Per the germline V gene, CDR1 is PRHDT and CDR2 is FYEKMQ (reference sequence). The CDR3 has 12 amino acids. CDR3 sequence: CASSPPTGELFF. In DNA, the CDR3 is TGTGCCAGCAGCCCGCCAACCGGGGAGCTGTTTTTT. Full variable domain (remainder filled in from reference TRBV13 and TRBJ2-2): AAGVIQSPRHLIKEKRETATLKCYPIPRHDTVYWYQQGPGQDPQFLISFYEKMQSDKGSIPDRFSAQQFSDYHSELNMSSLELGDSALYFCASSPPTGELFFGEGSRLTVL.

The rearrangement links TRBV7-9 to TRBJ2-5; a possible D gene is TRBD2 (6 bases). The CDR3 sequence is 14 residues long. The V gene lost 5 bases and the J gene lost 3 bases, with 13 bases spanning the gap. CDR1 is SEHNR and CDR2 is FQNEAQ in the germline V gene (reference sequence). The CDR3 sequence: CASSGGLDKETQYF. The DNA of the CDR3 is TGTGCCAGCAGCGGGGGACTGGATAAAGAGACCCAGTACTTC.

The chain combines TRBV5-6 with TRBJ1-2; weak D call: TRBD1 (5 bases). Germline CDR1 SGHDT, CDR2 YYEEEE. Trimming removed 0 bases from V and 2 bases from J, with 8 bases in between. The CDR3 is 14 residues long. This CDR3 reads CASSLVQVNYGYTF. CDR3 in DNA: TGTGCCAGCAGCTTGGTACAGGTAAACTATGGCTACACCTTC.

Remarks on this clone: The junction and the germline gene differ at one end; a read error may be behind it. V gene TRBV7-7 combines with J gene TRBJ2-1, with TRBD2 matching 10 bases. The CDR3 sequence is 17 residues long. Germline V CDR1 and CDR2: SSHAT, FNYEAQ (reference sequence). CDR3 in DNA: TGTGCTAGCAGCTCAGAGCCTAGCGGGAGCTCCTACAATGAGCAGTTCTTC. The encoded protein is CASSSEPSGSSYNEQFF.

V and J are TRBV13 and TRBJ2-1; no clear D gene. Germline V gene sequence: CDR1 PRHDT, CDR2 FYEKMQ (reference sequence). This CDR3 comprises 13 residues. V lost 5 bases to trimming and J lost 5 bases, with 10 bases between them. The CDR3 DNA follows: TGTGCCAGCAGCACCGAAGGGCACAATGAGCAGTTCTTC. Translated: CASSTEGHNEQFF.

The V call is TRBV28, the J call TRBJ1-1; D perhaps matches TRBD1 (5 bases). The germline gives CDR1 MDHEN, CDR2 SYDVKM. The ends were cut back, 7 bases at V and 3 bases at J, with 12 bases in the middle. This CDR3 is 13 amino acids long. The CDR3 DNA sequence: TGTGCCAGCAAGAGACAGACCTACACTGAAGCTTTCTTT. It encodes CASKRQTYTEAFF.

This chain joins TRBV6-5 and TRBJ2-7; 8 bases fit TRBD1. The germline V gene encodes CDR1 MNHEY and CDR2 SVGAGI. CDR3 length: 15 amino acids. V was clipped by 2 bases and J by 1 base; unmatched bases: 4. The CDR3 DNA is TGTGCCAGCAGTTACGAGACAGGGGATTCCTACGAGCAGTACTTC. It yields the protein CASSYETGDSYEQYF.

This rearrangement joins TRBV11-2 to TRBJ1-2, with TRBD1 as a possible D gene (6 bases). CDR1 SGHAT and CDR2 FQNNGV come from the germline V gene. There are 14 residues in the CDR3. Trimming stripped 5 bases from V and 4 bases from J, with 14 bases between. CDR3 DNA sequence: TGTGCCAGCAGCCCACCGGGACATGTCTATGGCTACACCTTC. Translating gives CASSPPGHVYGYTF.

J is TRBJ2-1 and V is TRBV30; tentatively, D is TRBD2 (5 bases). The CDR3 spans 15 residues. Per germline, CDR1 GTSNPN and CDR2 SVGIG (reference sequence). V was pared by 2 bases and J by 9 bases, with 20 bases between. In DNA form, the CDR3 reads TGTGCCTGGAGTCCGATCGGACTTGTTACGGGTGAGCAGTTCTTC. Protein product: CAWSPIGLVTGEQFF.

The rearrangement links TRBV18 to TRBJ2-3; TRBD1 agrees at 7 bases. Germline V gives CDR1 KGHSH, CDR2 LQKENI. Trimming at V came to 3 bases and at J to 0 bases, leaving 6 bases not matched to a gene. This CDR3 has 16 residues. This chain's CDR3 is CASSPSGTESTDTQYF. In nucleotides, the CDR3 is TGTGCCAGCTCACCTTCCGGGACAGAAAGCACAGATACGCAGTATTTT.

The chain uses TRBV6-1 and TRBJ2-7; 12 bases are shared with TRBD2. V shed 6 bases and J 4 bases; nucleotides not matched to a gene: 4. CDR1 is MNHNS and CDR2 is SASEGT in the germline V gene. The CDR3 runs to 14 residues. CDR3 DNA sequence: TGTGCCAGCAGATGGACTAGCGGGGTGTACGAGCAGTACTTC. Translation gives CASRWTSGVYEQYF.

This sequence joins TRBV4-2 and TRBJ1-1, with D unclear. V was clipped by 0 bases and J by 0 bases, with 11 bases between them. This CDR3 has 16 amino acids. CDR1 is LGHNA and CDR2 is YNFKEQ in the germline V gene. This CDR3 is CASSQEGGLMNTEAFF. The CDR3 DNA reads as TGTGCCAGCAGCCAAGAAGGAGGGCTTATGAACACTGAAGCTTTCTTT.

The rearrangement joins TRBV28 to TRBJ1-2, with unresolved D. The ends were cut back, 1 base at V and 3 bases at J, with 12 bases in the middle. From germline, CDR1 is MDHEN and CDR2 SYDVKM. The CDR3 is 15 residues long. The CDR3 DNA reads TGTGCCAGCAGTTTATTGGGCCAGACCTACTATGGCTACACCTTC. This sequence encodes CASSLLGQTYYGYTF.

The chain recombines TRBV19 with TRBJ2-2; D may be TRBD1 (5 bases). V shed 5 bases and J shed 2 bases, with 15 bases lying between them. This CDR3 has 16 residues. Germline CDR1 LNHDA, CDR2 SQIVND (reference sequence). In DNA, the CDR3 is TGTGCCAGTAGTGCAGTCAAGGACATCAACACCGGGGAGCTGTTTTTT. This encodes CASSAVKDINTGELFF.

Details on this clone: Other DNA sequences in this sample translate to the same CDR3. The genes are TRBV27 and TRBJ1-1; weak D call: TRBD1 (5 bases). In germline, CDR1 is MNHEY, CDR2 SMNVEV (reference sequence). The CDR3 runs 15 residues. The V end lost 3 bases, the J end lost 0 bases, and 11 bases lay between the germline ends. The CDR3 spells CASSLGTGMNTEAFF. The CDR3 DNA is TGTGCCAGCAGTTTGGGGACCGGGATGAACACTGAAGCTTTCTTT.

V usage is TRBV6-6 and J usage is TRBJ2-7; a weak D match, TRBD1 (6 bases). With 2 bases removed from V and 5 bases from J, the gap between germline ends came to 10 bases. Germline V CDR1 and CDR2: MNHNY, SVGAGI (reference sequence). The CDR3 runs 13 residues. The CDR3 bases are TGTGCCAGCAGTTACGGGACAATAGACGAGCAGTACTTC. Protein product: CASSYGTIDEQYF.

The V gene is TRBV5-4, the J gene TRBJ2-7; 8 bases match TRBD1. J gave up 5 bases and V 0 bases, and 7 bases lay outside the gene matches. The germline V gene encodes CDR1 SGHNT and CDR2 YYREEE (reference sequence). This CDR3 has 15 residues. DNA for the CDR3: TGTGCCAGCAGCTTGGGTGACAGGGGTTTGGACGAGCAGTACTTC. The encoded protein is CASSLGDRGLDEQYF.

The chain is built from TRBV6-1 and TRBJ2-1, with a possible D match to TRBD2 (6 bases). Looked up from germline, CDR1 is MNHNS and CDR2 is SASEGT. V was trimmed by 6 bases and J by 10 bases, leaving 19 bases between them. CDR3 length: 14 amino acids. CDR3 nucleotides: TGTGCCAGCAGGCGGGGCCCCCTCCTGGGGGAGCAGTTCTTC. Translated: CASRRGPLLGEQFF.

The V and J genes are TRBV6-7 and TRBJ2-2, with D maybe TRBD1 (5 bases). TRBV6-7 is identified as an open reading frame with a role that is uncertain. This CDR3 is 15 amino acids long. Trimming took off 5 bases at V and 1 base at J, with 11 bases between the two ends. The CDR3, as DNA: TGTGCCAGCAGTCGTGGGGCTAGGAACACCGGGGAGCTGTTTTTT. Protein product: CASSRGARNTGELFF.

J is TRBJ2-5 and V is TRBV4-3; 8 bases align to TRBD1. Germline CDR1 and CDR2: LGHNA and YSLEER. The length of the CDR3 is 16 residues. V was clipped by 2 bases and J by 2 bases; unmatched bases: 7. Here the CDR3 reads CASSQHQGAMQETQYF. The CDR3 DNA sequence: TGCGCCAGCAGCCAACACCAGGGGGCAATGCAAGAGACCCAGTACTTC.